The present entry profiles one T cell receptor beta chain with its context. The sample originates from a study of control samples from healthy donors and cancer patients. The table came from immunoSEQ multiplex PCR; TCRdb's copy has only in-frame clones and leaves some out. The sample lists approximately 150,000 clones; roughly nine tenths were seen once. This TCR derives from a man aged 18 to 30 in good health. The sequenced sample was blood.

This CDR3 reads CASSGGSNEKLFF. Here the CDR3 DNA reads TGCGCCAGCAGCGGAGGCTCGAATGAAAAACTGTTTTTT. J is TRBJ1-4 and V is TRBV5-1, with D uncertain. V lost 4 bases and J lost 5, with 9 bases in between. CDR3 length equals 13 residues. Germline V gives CDR1 SGHRS, CDR2 YFSETQ.